The 14 T cell receptor beta chains reported below all come from one sample, sequenced in a study of regulatory T cells in long-lasting Graves disease (dated by TCRdb to the early 2020s). The time point label corresponds to: newly diagnosed GD, antithyroid drugs for less than 3 months. For both TCR sequencing and RNA sequencing, RNA was extracted from PBMCs in TRIzol. Libraries were made using multiplex PCR. The reads were generated on an Illumina HiSeq 4000. To build TCR beta libraries, CDR3 regions were amplified by Arm-PCR using iRepertoire HTBI primers. TCRdb reran the public reads through fastp at Q25 and MiXCR, keeping productive beta chains. Each entry is one CDR3 protein sequence, shown with its most common DNA and genes. Within this sample are more than 300,000 distinct CDR3 sequences, with over 9.5% of them counted one time only. Jointly, the top ten make up about 19% of the sample. The same specimen was also included in a second study, on T cells in Graves' hyperthyroidism and ophthalmopathy.

Sample: peripheral blood mononuclear cells (PBMCs), taken at new diagnosis, from a patient treated with antithyroid drugs. These receptors originate from a woman younger than 35 with Graves disease. Donor details come from another sample of the same person, matched by shared clones.

Many counts were recorded for this clonotype. V usage is TRBV11-2 and J usage is TRBJ2-7; no reliable D call. This CDR3 comprises 12 residues. V lost 5 bases and J lost 9, with 14 bases in between. Germline lookup yields CDR1 SGHAT and CDR2 FQNNGV. CDR3 region: CASSTTWDRQYF. DNA of the CDR3: TGTGCCAGCAGCACCACGTGGGATCGGCAGTACTTC.

There are many counts of this clonotype. CDR3 in amino acids: CAISNPGLAGDGDIQYF. CDR3 nucleotide sequence: TGTGCCATCAGTAACCCGGGACTAGCGGGAGATGGAGACATTCAGTACTTC. This rearrangement joins TRBV10-3 to TRBJ2-4, with 14 bases matching TRBD2. The V gene end was trimmed by 5 bases and the J gene end by 8 bases; junction bases not matched to a gene: 11. CDR1 and CDR2 from the germline V gene are ENHRY and SYGVKD. CDR3 length equals 17 residues.

The rearrangement uses TRBV20-1 and TRBJ2-1; a possible D gene is TRBD1 (5 bases). With 3 bases removed from V and 8 bases from J, the gap between germline ends came to 23 bases. The CDR3 runs to 16 residues. The V gene's germline CDR1 is DFQATT and CDR2 SNEGSKA (reference sequence). The DNA for the CDR3 is TGCAGTGCTAGCTGGCTCAGGGCCTCCCTAGGCGATGAGCAGTTCTTC. Residues: CSASWLRASLGDEQFF.

This clonotype was seen at least ten times. This rearrangement joins TRBV7-9 to TRBJ1-1, with 8 bases matching TRBD1. This CDR3 has 14 amino acids. Looked up from germline, CDR1 is SEHNR and CDR2 is FQNEAQ (reference sequence). V was clipped by 5 bases and J by 10 bases; unmatched bases: 12. The CDR3 region has the DNA TGTGCCAGCAGCGTAGAAGGACAGGGCACTCGAGCTTTCTTT. Amino acid sequence: CASSVEGQGTRAFF.

This clonotype was counted at least ten times. This rearrangement joins TRBV7-2 to TRBJ2-7; 9 nucleotides match TRBD2. CDR3 size: 15 residues. J gave up 0 bases and V 4 bases, and 4 bases lay outside the gene matches. Germline assignment: CDR1 SGHTA and CDR2 FQGNSA. The CDR3 coding sequence is TGTGCCAGCAGCTCTTGGACTAGCGCCTCCTACGAGCAGTACTTC. Translating it yields CASSSWTSASYEQYF.

In this sample, this clonotype turned up many times. The rearrangement links TRBV10-2 to TRBJ2-2; D is ambiguous. The germline gives CDR1 WSHSY, CDR2 SAAADI. V lost 6 bases, J lost 6 bases, and 2 bases lay in between. The CDR3 runs 10 residues. CDR3 residues: CASRSGELFF. As DNA, the CDR3 is TGCGCCAGCAGATCCGGGGAGCTGTTTTTT.

The table lists this clonotype with a count of one. Being one base from a much bigger clone, this may be a read error. The final CDR3 position lacks the conserved phenylalanine or tryptophan, pointing to a likely read error. The rearrangement joins TRBV6-9 to TRBJ2-5; D might be TRBD1 (5 bases). The CDR3 sequence is 14 residues long. Trimming took 3 bases from V and 5 from J, leaving 13 bases between them. Looked up from germline, CDR1 is MNHGY and CDR2 is SVAAGI. The CDR3: CASSYSQGRETQYL. CDR3 DNA sequence: TGTGCCAGCAGTTACTCCCAGGGCAGGGAGACCCAGTACCTC.

This clonotype was picked up many times. The chain is built from TRBV7-2 and TRBJ2-1, with 14 nucleotides matching TRBD2. V shed 5 bases and J 0 bases; nucleotides not matched to a gene: 12. CDR3 length: 20 residues. The germline gives CDR1 SGHTA, CDR2 FQGNSA. The CDR3 loop reads CASSLRTSGRRRSSYNEQFF. As DNA, the CDR3 is TGTGCCAGCAGCCTCCGGACTAGCGGGAGGCGACGTAGCTCCTACAATGAGCAGTTCTTC.

There are many counts of this clonotype. The junction does not match germline at one end; this may be a read error. The chain links TRBV5-1 to TRBJ1-1; D unclear. This CDR3 has 13 residues. Germline loops: CDR1 SGHRS, CDR2 YFSETQ. CDR3 protein: CASSLAENTEAFF. As DNA, the CDR3 is TGTGCCAGCAGTTTGGCAGAGAACACTGAAGCTTTCTTT.

This clonotype has at least ten counts. The chain's CDR3 is CASTSIGNANQPQHF. The CDR3 region has the DNA TGTGCCAGTACCAGTATAGGGAATGCGAATCAGCCCCAGCATTTT. This sequence joins TRBV19 and TRBJ1-5; D unresolved. The CDR3 sequence is 15 residues long. V was shortened by 7 bases and J by 4 bases, with 17 bases between the two germline ends. CDR1 and CDR2 from the germline V gene are LNHDA and SQIVND (reference sequence).

This clonotype was detected many times. The chain links TRBV5-6 to TRBJ2-5; no clear D gene. The V gene lost 2 bases and the J gene lost 0 bases, with 5 bases spanning the gap. This CDR3 has 13 amino acids. The germline V gene encodes CDR1 SGHDT and CDR2 YYEEEE. The CDR3 region has the DNA TGTGCCAGCAGCTTTAGGTACCAAGAGACCCAGTACTTC. Its translation: CASSFRYQETQYF.

The chain uses TRBV19 and TRBJ1-5, with 7 nucleotides matching TRBD1. CDR3 length: 15 amino acids. V was clipped by 2 bases and J by 3 bases; unmatched bases: 4. Germline CDR1 LNHDA, CDR2 SQIVND (reference sequence). CDR3 amino acids: CASSIRGQYNQPQHF. As DNA, the CDR3 is TGTGCCAGTAGTATACGGGGACAGTACAATCAGCCCCAGCATTTT.

In this sample, this clonotype turned up many times. The CDR3 region is CASRDSRGQETQYF. DNA for the CDR3: TGTGCCAGCAGGGACTCCCGGGGTCAAGAGACCCAGTACTTC. The V call is TRBV2, the J call TRBJ2-5; D may be TRBD2 (5 bases). CDR3 length equals 14 residues. Trimming stripped 6 bases from V and 2 bases from J, with 13 bases between. From germline, CDR1 is SNHLY and CDR2 FYNNEI.

This clonotype has ten or more counts. A much larger clonotype is one base distant, so this may be a read error. This chain uses TRBV7-9 with TRBJ1-1; the D gene is possibly TRBD1 (6 bases). The V and J ends lost 2 bases and 1 base respectively, with 8 bases between them. There are 14 residues in the CDR3. CDR1 SEHNR and CDR2 FQNEAQ come from the germline V gene (reference sequence). CDR3 region: CASSLQGWNTEAFF. For the CDR3, the DNA is TGTGCCAGCAGCTTACAGGGGTGGAACACTGAAGCTTTCTTT.